This T cell receptor beta chain emerged from a study of PD-L1 blockade in urothelial cancer. The study's findings and limits: Tumor-associated clones in blood expanded more at 3 weeks in durable-benefit patients.

The sample holds many counts of this clone. Its matching antigen is unknown. Locally advanced or metastatic urothelial carcinoma was diagnosed in the patients. In germline, CDR1 is SNHLY, CDR2 FYNNEI. Trimming removed 6 bases from V and 9 bases from J, with 18 bases in between. The CDR3 length is 15 residues. The investigators introduced synthetic TCR analog templates into each PCR as spikes. TCRdb's copy holds only in-frame clones and misses some; the assay was immunoSEQ multiplex PCR. The sample records 38,000 or so clones, around four fifths being singletons. The rearrangement uses TRBV2 and TRBJ1-6, with D perhaps TRBD1 (5 bases). The receptor was isolated from a man between 60 and 70 years old with urothelial cancer. The starting material was PBMCs, obtained around atezolizumab (anti-PD-L1) treatment. This CDR3 is CASSEQKGSGSPLHF. CDR3 coding DNA: TGTGCCAGCAGCGAACAGAAGGGGTCGGGTTCACCCCTCCACTTT.